This is a list of T cell receptor beta chains from one sample in a study of blood T cell repertoires in COVID-19. Sequencing used immunoSEQ multiplex PCR; TCRdb keeps in-frame clones, though not all of them. The sample lists 80,000 to 95,000 clones, approximately 80% occurring once. Material: peripheral blood. The receptors originated from an elderly man with COVID-19, enrolled during active disease. Each CDR3 is given with its conserved first and last residue. The D gene is left open where the match is weak. Rows give clone size only sometimes, using once, few, many, or a class for an expanded clone.

CASSLATSDRDTQYF	TGTGCCAGCAGCTTGGCAACTAGCGATAGAGATACGCAGTATTTT	TRBD2	NA	TRBJ2-3	TRBV5-7
CASSMTAIISPLHF	TGTGCCAGCAGCATGACAGCTATAATTTCACCCCTCCACTTT	NA	NA	TRBJ1-6	TRBV28
CASSPQGYSNQPQHF	TGTGCCAGCAGCCCACAGGGGTATAGCAATCAGCCCCAGCATTTT	TRBD1	NA	TRBJ1-5	TRBV3-1/TRBV3-2
CASSENSLNYGYTF	TGCGCCAGCAGTGAGAACAGCCTTAACTATGGCTACACCTTC	NA	few	TRBJ1-2	TRBV10-2
CASSEYGTGGDQPQHF	TGTGCCAGCAGTGAATACGGGACAGGGGGCGATCAGCCCCAGCATTTT	TRBD1	NA	TRBJ1-5	TRBV2
CSVVSGGLNQPQHF	TGCAGCGTTGTGTCAGGGGGGCTAAATCAGCCCCAGCATTTT	TRBD1	NA	TRBJ1-5	TRBV29-1
CASIGSQYYGYTF	TGTGCCAGCATTGGGAGCCAGTACTATGGCTACACCTTC	NA	once	TRBJ1-2	TRBV28
CSASGLAGTVEQYF	TGCAGTGCTAGTGGTCTAGCGGGGACTGTAGAGCAGTACTTC	TRBD2	NA	TRBJ2-7	TRBV20-1
CASSLASGRRTQYF	TGTGCCAGCAGTTTGGCTAGCGGGAGAAGGACGCAGTATTTT	TRBD2	NA	TRBJ2-3	TRBV28
CASGTRRESYEQYF	TGTGCCAGCGGGACTAGGAGGGAATCCTACGAGCAGTACTTC	TRBD2	NA	TRBJ2-7	TRBV28
CASSETGLYTGELFF	TGTGCCAGCAGCGAAACGGGACTATACACCGGGGAGCTGTTTTTT	TRBD2	NA	TRBJ2-2	TRBV7-9
CASSPHGGLAGGREQFF	TGTGCCAGCAGCCCCCATGGGGGACTAGCGGGAGGGCGCGAGCAGTTCTTC	TRBD2	NA	TRBJ2-1	TRBV7-9
CASSLYPVGGSGANVLTF	TGTGCCAGCAGCTTATACCCGGTGGGGGGATCTGGGGCCAACGTCCTGACTTTC	NA	NA	TRBJ2-6	TRBV7-3